This T cell receptor (beta chain) was observed in a study of Graves' ophthalmopathy and Graves' hyperthyroidism. The study amplified TCR beta CDR3 regions using RNA transcripts. Following a first-round RT-PCR that used HTBI primers, a second-round multiplex PCR was carried out. TCRdb ran MiXCR on the multiplex PCR reads and lists one entry per CDR3 protein. The sample contains about 700,000 distinct CDR3 sequences, 35% to 50% of which appear only once. V gave up 5 bases and J gave up 5 bases, with 16 bases separating them. The CDR3 sequence is 15 residues long. The V gene's germline CDR1 is SEHNR and CDR2 FQNEAQ (reference sequence). PBMCs were density-gradient isolated from roughly 9.5 ml fresh blood.

The chain uses TRBV7-9 and TRBJ1-5; a possible D gene is TRBD1 (5 bases). The sample was peripheral blood. This TCR was sampled from an adult man with Graves' ophthalmopathy. This CDR3 is CASSRVGVLDQPQHF. CDR3 nucleotides: TGTGCCAGCAGCCGAGTGGGGGTCTTGGATCAGCCCCAGCATTTT.